This record covers a single T cell receptor beta chain. This clone was counted between two and nine times. Its specific antigen is unknown. Base qualities are missing; no much larger clone stands one base away. After removal of 2 bases from V and 5 bases from J, the junction retains 9 bases not matched to a gene. The germline V gene specifies SGHDT as CDR1 and YYEEEE as CDR2. The CDR3 holds 15 amino acids from the cysteine to the phenylalanine. The kept DNA is CDR3 alone, 45 bases in frame from the first base. The data originate from a study of CD8+ T cells in alopecia areata (dated by TCRdb to the late 2010s). About the study as a whole: The study used high-throughput TCRbeta sequencing to examine T cell clonal expansion in alopecia areata, in both the C3H/HeJ mouse model and human patients. Human TCRbeta sequencing covered scalp tissue and sorted CD4+ and CD8+ peripheral blood T cells from patchy and totalis/universalis alopecia areata patients and healthy controls. Scalp clonality was compared across normal scalp (n=4), patchy alopecia areata scalp (n=8), and alopecia totalis/universalis scalp (n=8). RNA came from the PAXgene miRNA kit for fixed scalp, the miRNeasy kit for PBMCs, and the RNeasy kit for mouse skin. TCRbeta CDR3 regions were amplified by immunoSEQ multiplex PCR with 35 Vbeta forward and 13 Jbeta reverse primers. The paper as a whole reports these results and caveats: Compared with mice, TCR sequences shared between patients were less clear, possibly partly because of HLA diversity across the patient population. Lesional scalp, especially in alopecia totalis/universalis, showed higher clonality and more expanded CD8+ clones than normal scalp, suggesting antigenic drive. Scalp TCR repertoire analysis is complicated because resident alphabeta T cells in normal human skin are also sequenced, whereas mouse skin is dominated by gammadelta T cells.

PBMCs were isolated by density centrifugation and stained for CD3, CD4 and CD8, and CD4+ and CD8+ T cells were sorted on a FACSAria. Scalp biopsies and blood samples were provided by unaffected controls. Library preparation used the immunoSEQ multiplex PCR assay. For TCR sequencing, RNA was extracted from every sample and reverse transcribed into cDNA to serve as template. SuperScript III was used for first-strand cDNA synthesis, primed with a 2:1 mix of oligo-dT and random hexamers. A synthetic immune receptor repertoire was used to gauge amplification bias, and whatever bias remained was removed computationally. The study's processing was this. Raw reads were preprocessed to remove errors, and CDR3 was defined according to IMGT conventions as the region from the conserved cysteine to phenylalanine. To get clonality, Shannon entropy was normalized by log2 of the number of productive unique TCRs and the result was subtracted from 1. Whether scalp clones were CD4 or CD8 was inferred by matching scalp TCRbeta sequences against CD4 and CD8 repertoires sorted from blood. TCRdb carries this immuneACCESS record with in-frame sequences only. Its versions omit some clonotypes, under half of them owing to an unresolved V gene in the studies checked, with the rest unexplained. V, J and clone size reflect that table, while D and trimming were determined from the DNA. This sample holds 85,000 to 110,000 clones; 55% were observed only once. Around 8.8% of the sample comes from the top ten.

This clonotype originated in a human donor in good health. Input material: CD4+ T cells sorted from blood. The rearranged segments are TRBV5-6 and TRBJ1-2; 7 middle bases align to TRBD1. The CDR3 is CASSLAVGGAYGYTF. The DNA reads TGTGCCAGCAGCTTAGCAGTAGGGGGCGCTTATGGCTACACCTTC.